This passage covers 16 T cell receptor beta chains from one sample sequenced in a study of blood T cell repertoires in COVID-19. This table comes from immunoSEQ multiplex PCR, and its TCRdb copy is limited to in-frame clones, with some not included. The table has about 420,000 clones, 70% to 90% seen once. The specimen sequenced was peripheral blood. The receptors shown here come from a man younger than 30 with COVID-19, enrolled during active disease.

The chain carries TRBV19 and TRBJ1-1; D is unresolved. The CDR3 length is 12 residues. Trimming took 7 bases from V and 5 from J, leaving 11 bases between them. From germline, CDR1 is LNHDA and CDR2 SQIVND (reference sequence). The CDR3 spells CASTIGATEAFF. In DNA form, the CDR3 reads TGTGCCAGTACCATCGGTGCGACTGAAGCTTTCTTT.

The J gene is TRBJ2-7, the V gene TRBV3-1 (or the pseudogene TRBV3-2), with a weak D call TRBD2 (5 bases). Per the germline V gene, CDR1 is LGHDT and CDR2 is YNNKEL (reference sequence). CDR3 length: 11 amino acids. The germline V and J ends were trimmed by 8 bases and 7 bases, with 12 bases remaining between them. The CDR3 is CASGGSGEQYF. The CDR3 region has the DNA TGTGCCAGCGGTGGGAGCGGTGAGCAGTACTTC.

V gene TRBV29-1 combines with J gene TRBJ2-1; tentatively, D is TRBD2 (7 bases). This CDR3 is built from 15 residues. In germline, CDR1 is SQVTM, CDR2 ANQGSEA. Trimming took 6 bases from V and 5 from J, leaving 20 bases between them. In DNA form, the CDR3 reads TGCAGCGTCCGGGCCGGGGGGCCCGGGGACAATGAGCAGTTCTTC. Translated: CSVRAGGPGDNEQFF.

The chain joins TRBV2 to TRBJ2-5; 15 bases align to TRBD2. The ends lost 4 bases at V and 3 bases at J; junction bases unmatched: 6. CDR1 SNHLY and CDR2 FYNNEI come from the germline V gene. The CDR3 contains 17 residues. The CDR3 sequence: CASSAGLAGGIEETQYF. In DNA form, the CDR3 reads TGTGCCAGCAGTGCGGGACTAGCGGGGGGTATCGAAGAGACCCAGTACTTC.

This clone showed up just once. The chain recombines TRBV6-1 with TRBJ2-7; tentatively, D is TRBD1 (5 bases). CDR3 length equals 15 residues. The germline CDR1 and CDR2 sequences are MNHNS and SASEGT. Trimming took off 3 bases at V and 5 bases at J, with 17 bases between the two ends. The CDR3 DNA reads as TGTGCCAGCAGTGATTCAATCCAGGGTCGTCACGAGCAGTACTTC. Translation: CASSDSIQGRHEQYF.

V usage is TRBV2 and J usage is TRBJ2-1, with TRBD2 matching over 8 bases. With V trimmed by 0 bases and J by 13 bases, 5 bases remained unmatched. CDR1 is SNHLY, CDR2 FYNNEI, per germline. The CDR3 is made up of 13 amino acids. This chain's CDR3 is CASSEADGTRQFF. The CDR3 nucleotides read TGTGCCAGCAGTGAAGCAGACGGGACTAGACAGTTCTTC. The full variable domain, completed using reference TRBV2 and TRBJ2-1, is EPEVTQTPSHQVTQMGQEVILRCVPISNHLYFYWYRQILGQKVEFLVSFYNNEISEKSEIFDDQFSVERPDGSNFTLKIRSTKLEDSAMYFCASSEADGTRQFFGPGTRLTVL.

The chain carries TRBV9 and TRBJ1-4, with TRBD1 matching over 8 bases. The length of the CDR3 is 18 residues. Germline V gives CDR1 SGDLS, CDR2 YYNGEE. Trimming removed 2 bases from V and 8 bases from J; junction bases left unmatched: 17. The CDR3 sequence is CASSVPDRTGIRQEKLFF. CDR3 coding DNA: TGTGCCAGCAGCGTGCCGGACCGGACAGGGATCCGTCAGGAAAAACTGTTTTTT.

This chain links TRBV18 with TRBJ1-5; a possible D gene is TRBD1 (5 bases). The length of the CDR3 is 14 residues. Trimming took 3 bases from V and 2 from J, leaving 8 bases between them. CDR1 is KGHSH, CDR2 LQKENI, per germline. The DNA of the CDR3 is TGTGCCAGCTCACCCGGGGGTGGCAATCAGCCCCAGCATTTT. Translated: CASSPGGGNQPQHF.

CDR3 sequence reads: CASSYSRFEETQYF. DNA of the CDR3: TGTGCCAGCAGTTACTCGAGATTCGAAGAGACCCAGTACTTC. The chain combines TRBV6-6 with TRBJ2-5, with D uncertain. Trimming removed 0 bases at V and 3 bases at J, with 8 bases between. Germline V gene data show CDR1 as MNHNY and CDR2 as SVGAGI (reference sequence). This CDR3 region has 14 residues.

The V call is TRBV4-2, the J call TRBJ2-2; 9 nucleotides align to TRBD2. The V gene end was trimmed by 1 base and the J gene end by 6 bases; junction bases not matched to a gene: 12. The CDR3 length is 18 residues. Germline CDR1 and CDR2: LGHNA and YNFKEQ. The CDR3 loop is CASSQGTMGGRAPGELFF. CDR3 bases: TGTGCCAGCAGCCAAGGTACTATGGGCGGGAGGGCCCCCGGGGAGCTGTTTTTT.

The chain couples TRBV6-4 to TRBJ2-1; 12 nucleotides agree with TRBD2. CDR1 MRHNA and CDR2 SNTAGT come from the germline V gene. The CDR3 is 15 residues long. Trimming removed 3 bases from V and 8 bases from J; junction bases left unmatched: 5. The CDR3 here is CASSDLAGGHDEQFF. DNA for the CDR3: TGTGCCAGCAGTGATCTAGCGGGGGGGCACGATGAGCAGTTCTTC.

This rearrangement joins TRBV2 to TRBJ2-2; D is ambiguous. Per germline, CDR1 SNHLY and CDR2 FYNNEI. The CDR3 is 11 amino acids. V was pared by 8 bases and J by 3 bases, with 4 bases between. CDR3 region: CASHYTGELFF. The CDR3 DNA follows: TGTGCCAGCCATTACACCGGGGAGCTGTTTTTT.

The genes are TRBV4-1 and TRBJ1-1, with no clear D. V lost 0 bases and J lost 3, with 14 bases in between. Germline V gene sequence: CDR1 MGHRA, CDR2 YSYEKL. There are 16 residues in the CDR3. Here the CDR3 reads CASSQDRRSRHTEAFF. CDR3 DNA: TGCGCCAGCAGCCAAGATCGCCGATCGAGGCACACTGAAGCTTTCTTT.

This chain joins TRBV6-4 and TRBJ2-5; D might be TRBD2 (5 bases). The length of the CDR3 is 13 residues. V was trimmed by 8 bases and J by 4 bases, leaving 14 bases between them. Per the germline V gene, CDR1 is MRHNA and CDR2 is SNTAGT. CDR3 loop: CASSITAGETQYF. The CDR3 DNA follows: TGTGCCAGCTCCATAACCGCGGGAGAGACCCAGTACTTC.

The rearrangement uses TRBV28 and TRBJ2-1, with D perhaps matching TRBD2 (5 bases). Germline V gene lookup returns CDR1 MDHEN and CDR2 SYDVKM. V was trimmed by 2 bases and J by 7 bases, leaving 9 bases between them. The length of the CDR3 is 13 residues. The CDR3 protein is CASSLRGMNEQFF. The CDR3, as DNA: TGTGCCAGCAGTTTACGAGGGATGAATGAGCAGTTCTTC.

About this clone: Other DNA variants within this sample encode the same CDR3. V gene TRBV18 combines with J gene TRBJ1-5, with D possibly matching TRBD1 (6 bases). CDR3 length equals 14 residues. CDR1 is KGHSH, CDR2 LQKENI, per germline. V was cut by 3 bases and J by 7 bases, with 13 bases left in between. CDR3 amino acids: CASSPGHNNQPQHF. The CDR3 DNA reads as TGTGCCAGCTCACCGGGACACAACAACCAGCCCCAGCATTTT.